These T cell receptor beta chains were read from a single sample in a study of blood T cell repertoires in COVID-19. Sequenced by immunoSEQ multiplex PCR; TCRdb stores in-frame clones only, minus some. The sample has under 250,000 clones, roughly 80% seen once; the top ten hold approximately 2%. The source material was PBMCs or T cells enriched from blood (not recorded which). The receptor set was obtained from a man in his fifties or sixties who had recovered from COVID-19. CDR3s include the opening cysteine and the closing phenylalanine or tryptophan. Each record gives: J gene, V gene, CDR3 protein.

j_call: TRBJ2-4
v_call: TRBV11-3
cdr3_aa: CASSLGQGYIQYF

j_call: TRBJ1-2
v_call: TRBV9
cdr3_aa: CASSNRASGYTF

j_call: TRBJ1-2
v_call: TRBV6-2/TRBV6-3
cdr3_aa: CASSQGGGYTF

j_call: TRBJ1-2
v_call: TRBV9
cdr3_aa: CASSADLNYGYTF

j_call: TRBJ2-7
v_call: TRBV9
cdr3_aa: CASRGHPEQYF

j_call: TRBJ2-3
v_call: TRBV4-2
cdr3_aa: CASSQAGTGGADTQYF

j_call: TRBJ2-1
v_call: TRBV11-2
cdr3_aa: CASSLVAGEYNEQFF

j_call: TRBJ1-1
v_call: TRBV5-1
cdr3_aa: CASSFRGNTEAFF

j_call: TRBJ1-1
v_call: TRBV2
cdr3_aa: CASRKGVMNTEAFF

j_call: TRBJ1-6
v_call: TRBV3-1/TRBV3-2
cdr3_aa: CASSQDSGTENSPLHF

j_call: TRBJ1-6
v_call: TRBV18
cdr3_aa: CASSGTGSRSPLHF

j_call: TRBJ2-3
v_call: TRBV24-1
cdr3_aa: CATSAEASTDTQYF

j_call: TRBJ1-5
v_call: TRBV6-5
cdr3_aa: CASQDRGDQPQHF

j_call: TRBJ1-2
v_call: TRBV18
cdr3_aa: CASSLRDRAPYGYTF

j_call: TRBJ1-1
v_call: TRBV24-1
cdr3_aa: CATSDNTGRNTEAFF

j_call: TRBJ1-1
v_call: TRBV29-1
cdr3_aa: CSADKGNTEAFF

j_call: TRBJ2-2
v_call: TRBV2
cdr3_aa: CASSLDSSNTGELFF

j_call: TRBJ2-1
v_call: TRBV19
cdr3_aa: CASSIYLRGSYNEQFF

j_call: TRBJ2-1
v_call: TRBV19
cdr3_aa: CASSIAQANEQFF

j_call: TRBJ1-6
v_call: TRBV4-3
cdr3_aa: CASSQGRDYSPLHF

j_call: TRBJ2-5
v_call: TRBV6-2/TRBV6-3
cdr3_aa: CASSYSIGRGETQYF

j_call: TRBJ1-1
v_call: TRBV7-9
cdr3_aa: CASSSSSDRGTEAFF

j_call: TRBJ1-3
v_call: TRBV5-4
cdr3_aa: CASSLAPGAGSGNTIYF

j_call: TRBJ1-5
v_call: TRBV24-1
cdr3_aa: CATRGQGDQPQHF

j_call: TRBJ2-7
v_call: TRBV3-1/TRBV3-2
cdr3_aa: CASSPTGISSYEQYF

j_call: TRBJ2-1
v_call: TRBV4-2
cdr3_aa: CASSQDIGLAGLPSRGQFF

j_call: TRBJ1-2
v_call: TRBV7-2
cdr3_aa: CASSHGTDSYGYTF

j_call: TRBJ2-1
v_call: TRBV12-3/TRBV12-4
cdr3_aa: CASSPPGYNEQFF

j_call: TRBJ2-2
v_call: TRBV7-2
cdr3_aa: CASSPLPRGGLFF

j_call: TRBJ1-1
v_call: TRBV6-5
cdr3_aa: CASSSPRENTEAFF

j_call: TRBJ1-5
v_call: TRBV7-2
cdr3_aa: CASSADRGVNQPQHF

j_call: TRBJ1-6
v_call: TRBV18
cdr3_aa: CASSGEDSPLHF

j_call: TRBJ2-2
v_call: TRBV19
cdr3_aa: CASSAGVAGELFF

j_call: TRBJ2-7
v_call: TRBV6-2/TRBV6-3
cdr3_aa: CASSSDRGRAYEQYF

j_call: TRBJ2-5
v_call: TRBV13
cdr3_aa: CASSPPATSGGAESETQYF

j_call: TRBJ1-5
v_call: TRBV19
cdr3_aa: CASSLEGAFYSNQPQHF

j_call: TRBJ2-7
v_call: TRBV7-2
cdr3_aa: CASSLQASGADEQYF

j_call: TRBJ1-2
v_call: TRBV5-8
cdr3_aa: CASSQQTANYGYTF

j_call: TRBJ2-2
v_call: TRBV3-1/TRBV3-2
cdr3_aa: CASSQAWGLGGELFF

j_call: TRBJ1-2
v_call: TRBV5-8
cdr3_aa: CASSFAGNYGYTF

j_call: TRBJ2-2
v_call: TRBV11-3
cdr3_aa: CASSPGLANTGELFF

j_call: TRBJ1-2
v_call: TRBV7-9
cdr3_aa: CASSGGQESYGYTF